The sequence of this T cell receptor beta chain was determined in a study of blood T cells in healthy people across ages. Between the trimmed V and J ends, which lost 3 bases and 0 bases, there was a span of 6 bases. The CDR3 runs 13 residues. Germline lookup yields CDR1 GTSNPN and CDR2 SVGIG (reference sequence). A J-beta primer mix and a sample-barcoded 5' primer were used in a second PCR of about 7 to 12 cycles. Each of the cDNA molecules was tagged by a template-switch adaptor with 12 random nucleotides. From the 5' RACE reads, TCRdb called clonotypes with MiXCR, one entry per CDR3 protein. The table lists hundreds of thousands of distinct CDR3 sequences, 32% of them singletons. Healthy Caucasian individuals from Russia aged about 6 to 90 were enrolled as donors. Total RNA was isolated from each sample in quantities of at least 6 micrograms. Study observations and caveats: There were more naive CD4+ cells and higher diversity in long-lived donors than in aged donors.

Notes on this clonotype: What it binds is not known.

The clonotype originates from a woman of 80 years or more in good health. Sequencing was performed on blood. The J gene is TRBJ1-5, the V gene TRBV30; D gene unclear. The CDR3 DNA is TGTGCCTGGAGGGTCACTAGCAATCAGCCCCAGCATTTT. As protein: CAWRVTSNQPQHF.